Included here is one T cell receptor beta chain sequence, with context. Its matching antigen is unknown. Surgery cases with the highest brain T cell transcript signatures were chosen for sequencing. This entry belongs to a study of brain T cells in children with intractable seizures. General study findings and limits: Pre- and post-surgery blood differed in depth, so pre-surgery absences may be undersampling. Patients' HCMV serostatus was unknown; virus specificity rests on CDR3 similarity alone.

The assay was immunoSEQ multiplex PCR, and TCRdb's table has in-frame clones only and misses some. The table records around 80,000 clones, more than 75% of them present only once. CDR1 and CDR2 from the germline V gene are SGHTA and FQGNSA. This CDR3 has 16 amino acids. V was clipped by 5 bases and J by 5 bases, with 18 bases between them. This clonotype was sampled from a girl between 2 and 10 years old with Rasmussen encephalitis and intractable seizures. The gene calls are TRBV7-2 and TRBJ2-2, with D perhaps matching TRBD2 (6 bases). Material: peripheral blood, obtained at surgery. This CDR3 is CASSHPGLRGTGELFF. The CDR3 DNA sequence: TGTGCCAGCAGCCACCCTGGACTAAGGGGAACCGGGGAGCTGTTTTTT. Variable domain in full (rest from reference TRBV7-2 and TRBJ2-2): GAGVSQSPSNKVTEKGKDVELRCDPISGHTALYWYRQSLGQGLEFLIYFQGNSAPDKSGLPSDRFSAERTGGSVSTLTIQRTQQEDSAVYLCASSHPGLRGTGELFFGEGSRLTVL.